Reported below is one TCR beta chain. Germline V gene sequence: CDR1 SGDLS, CDR2 YYNGEE. V shed 0 bases and J shed 3 bases, with 10 bases lying between them. The CDR3 runs 14 residues. Authors' analysis steps: It was from reference gene primer amplification that nucleated cell counts were estimated. This table comes from immunoSEQ multiplex PCR, and its TCRdb copy is limited to in-frame clones, with some not included. That table gives V, J and clone size, and the DNA gave D and trimming. The sample has a few hundred thousand clones, under 85% seen once. Either two negative PCRs, clearance, or symptom resolution qualified Cohort 3 donors as recovered. The data stem from a study of blood T cell repertoires in COVID-19. Study-wide background: Sites in the United States, Italy and Spain provided acute and convalescent COVID-19 samples.

This receptor was taken from a woman between 45 and 60 years old who had recovered from COVID-19. The sample taken for sequencing was PBMCs or T cells enriched from blood (not recorded which). This rearrangement joins TRBV9 to TRBJ2-7; the D gene is possibly TRBD2 (6 bases). CDR3 region: CASSVGQEGYEQYF. CDR3 coding DNA: TGTGCCAGCAGCGTAGGGCAGGAGGGCTACGAGCAGTACTTC. The variable domain in full, completed from reference TRBV9 and TRBJ2-7, reads DSGVTQTPKHLITATGQRVTLRCSPRSGDLSVYWYQQSLDQGLQFLIQYYNGEERAKGNILERFSAQQFPDLHSELNLSSLELGDSALYFCASSVGQEGYEQYFGPGTRLTVT.